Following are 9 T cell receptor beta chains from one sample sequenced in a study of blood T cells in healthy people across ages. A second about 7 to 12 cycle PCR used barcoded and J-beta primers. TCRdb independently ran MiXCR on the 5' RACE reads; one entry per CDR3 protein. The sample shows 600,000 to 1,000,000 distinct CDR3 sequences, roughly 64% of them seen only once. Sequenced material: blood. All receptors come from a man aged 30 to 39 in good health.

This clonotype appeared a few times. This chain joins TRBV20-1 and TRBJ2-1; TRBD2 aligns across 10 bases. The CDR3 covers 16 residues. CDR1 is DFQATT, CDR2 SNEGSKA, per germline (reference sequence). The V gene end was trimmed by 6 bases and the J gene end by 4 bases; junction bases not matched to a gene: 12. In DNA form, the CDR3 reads TGCAGTGCCCCTCCGCTCGGACTAGCGGTTTACAATGAGCAGTTCTTC. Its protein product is CSAPPLGLAVYNEQFF.

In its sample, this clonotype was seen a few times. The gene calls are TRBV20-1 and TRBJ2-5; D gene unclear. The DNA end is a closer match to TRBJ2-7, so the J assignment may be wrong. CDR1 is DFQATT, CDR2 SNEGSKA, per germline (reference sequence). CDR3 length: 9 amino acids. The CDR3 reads CSAPYEQYF. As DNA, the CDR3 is TGCAGTGCCCCCTACGAGCAGTACTTC.

The CDR3 sequence is CASSLGVRGHNEQFF. CDR3 DNA: TGTGCCAGCAGCTTAGGGGTGAGGGGGCACAATGAGCAGTTCTTC. The genes are TRBV7-2 and TRBJ2-1; TRBD1 matches at 7 bases. V lost 1 base, J lost 5 bases, and 5 bases stayed unmatched. CDR3 length: 15 amino acids. Germline V gene data show CDR1 as SGHTA and CDR2 as FQGNSA.

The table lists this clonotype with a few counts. The CDR3 coding sequence is TGCAGTGCCGTAGGACAGAACAATCAGCCCCAGCATTTT. This translates into CSAVGQNNQPQHF. The chain has TRBV20-1 and TRBJ1-5; the D gene is possibly TRBD1 (6 bases). Germline lookup yields CDR1 DFQATT and CDR2 SNEGSKA (reference sequence). The CDR3 loop spans 13 amino acids. V was clipped by 6 bases and J by 3 bases, with 12 bases between them.

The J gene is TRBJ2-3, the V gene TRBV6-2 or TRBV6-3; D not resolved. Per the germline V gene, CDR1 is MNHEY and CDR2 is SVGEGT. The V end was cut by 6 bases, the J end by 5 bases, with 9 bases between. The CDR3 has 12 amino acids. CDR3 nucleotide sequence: TGTGCCAGCAGGCCGGTGGGAGATACGCAGTATTTT. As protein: CASRPVGDTQYF.

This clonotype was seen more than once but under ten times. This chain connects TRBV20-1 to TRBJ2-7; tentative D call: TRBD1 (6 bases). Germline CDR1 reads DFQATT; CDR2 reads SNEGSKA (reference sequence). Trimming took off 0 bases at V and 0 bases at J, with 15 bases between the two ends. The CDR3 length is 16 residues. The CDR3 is CSARDNRALLSYEQYF. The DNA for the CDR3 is TGCAGTGCTAGAGATAACAGGGCCCTTCTCTCCTACGAGCAGTACTTC.

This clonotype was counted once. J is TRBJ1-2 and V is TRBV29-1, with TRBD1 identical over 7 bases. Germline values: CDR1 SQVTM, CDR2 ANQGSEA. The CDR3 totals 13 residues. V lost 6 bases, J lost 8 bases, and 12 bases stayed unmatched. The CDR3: CSVREGGAEGYTF. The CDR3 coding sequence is TGCAGCGTGAGAGAAGGGGGCGCGGAAGGCTACACCTTC. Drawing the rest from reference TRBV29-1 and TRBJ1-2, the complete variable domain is SAVISQKPSRDICQRGTSLTIQCQVDSQVTMMFWYRQQPGQSLTLIATANQGSEATYESGFVIDKFPISRPNLTFSTLTVSNMSPEDSSIYLCSVREGGAEGYTFGSGTRLTVV.

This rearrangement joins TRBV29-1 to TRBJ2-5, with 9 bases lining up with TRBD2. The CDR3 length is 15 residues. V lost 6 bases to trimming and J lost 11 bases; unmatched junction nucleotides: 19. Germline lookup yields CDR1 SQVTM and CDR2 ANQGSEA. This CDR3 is CSVLIAGAPGNEQYF. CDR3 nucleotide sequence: TGCAGCGTCCTAATAGCGGGAGCCCCGGGGAATGAGCAGTACTTC.

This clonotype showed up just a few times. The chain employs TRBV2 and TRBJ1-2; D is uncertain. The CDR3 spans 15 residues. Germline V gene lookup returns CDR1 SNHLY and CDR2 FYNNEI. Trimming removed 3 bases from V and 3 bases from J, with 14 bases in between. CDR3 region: CASSEEGSGYYGYTF. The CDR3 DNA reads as TGTGCCAGCAGTGAGGAGGGCAGCGGGTACTATGGCTACACCTTC. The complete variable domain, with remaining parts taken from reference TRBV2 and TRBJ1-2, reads EPEVTQTPSHQVTQMGQEVILRCVPISNHLYFYWYRQILGQKVEFLVSFYNNEISEKSEIFDDQFSVERPDGSNFTLKIRSTKLEDSAMYFCASSEEGSGYYGYTFGSGTRLTVV.